This is a list of T cell receptor beta chains from one sample in a study of identical twins. TCRdb re-derived calls from the 5' RACE reads in MiXCR, one entry per CDR3 protein. The table has fewer than 350,000 distinct CDR3 sequences, about 8.9% seen once. The sample was also reused in another study, on yellow fever vaccine responses in identical twins.

The material sequenced was memory (CD45RO+) T cells sorted from blood. These receptors all stem from a woman under 30 in good health. CDR3s include the opening cysteine and the closing phenylalanine or tryptophan. A D gene is named only where the DNA matches it firmly. Only some rows state a clone size, as once, few, many or a class for expanded clones.

j_call	clone_size	v_call	d_call	cdr3_nt	cdr3_aa
TRBJ2-5	few	TRBV20-1	TRBD2	TGCAGTGCTAGGGCGGGGGGGCCCTTCCAGACCCAGTACTTC	CSARAGGPFQTQYF
TRBJ1-3	-	TRBV7-9	-	TGTGCCAGCAGCTTTCGGGGCCTCTCTGGAAACACCATATATTTT	CASSFRGLSGNTIYF
TRBJ2-3	-	TRBV9	TRBD2	TGTGCCAGCAGCGGCGCTTCGACTAGCGGGGCCACGCAGTATTTT	CASSGASTSGATQYF
TRBJ2-2	-	TRBV6-1	-	TGTGCCAGCAACAGAATGAACACCGGGGAGCTGTTTTTT	CASNRMNTGELFF
TRBJ2-1	few	TRBV6-1	TRBD2	TGTGCCAGCAGTGTCAGACTAGCGGGCGAGTCCTACAATGAGCAGTTCTTC	CASSVRLAGESYNEQFF
TRBJ2-3	few	TRBV7-3	-	TGTGCCAGCAGCTTACGGGAGAAGGGCACAGATACGCAGTATTTT	CASSLREKGTDTQYF
TRBJ2-1	many	TRBV5-6	-	TGTGCCAGCAGCAGTCAGGGGAGGGGACGTTACAATGAGCAGTTCTTC	CASSSQGRGRYNEQFF
TRBJ2-1	-	TRBV29-1	TRBD2	TGCAGCACAAAGACTAGCGGATACAATGAGCAGTTCTTC	CSTKTSGYNEQFF
TRBJ2-2	few	TRBV20-1	-	TGCAGTGCTAGCGGGTGGGCTGGGGAGCTGTTTTTT	CSASGWAGELFF
TRBJ2-7	-	TRBV28	TRBD2	TGTGCCAGCAGTTTTTGGAGCGGGAACAACTACGAGCAGTACTTC	CASSFWSGNNYEQYF
TRBJ1-5	many	TRBV19	TRBD1	TGTGCCAGTAGTGAGACAGGGGAAATCCAGCCCCAGCATTTT	CASSETGEIQPQHF
TRBJ1-2	few	TRBV6-5	-	TGTGCCAGCAGTTACGAGGGGCCTAGGAGTGGCTACACCTTC	CASSYEGPRSGYTF
TRBJ1-4	-	TRBV12-3/TRBV12-4	TRBD1	TGTGCCAGCAGTTTACAGGGGGTGGTCGGTGAAAAACTGTTTTTT	CASSLQGVVGEKLFF
TRBJ2-1	many	TRBV5-1	TRBD2	TGCGCCAGCAGCTTGGGTTCACTAGCGGGGAATGAGCAGTTCTTC	CASSLGSLAGNEQFF
TRBJ2-7	-	TRBV5-1	TRBD1	TGCGCCAGCAGCTTGGGACAGGGGCCCTACGAGCAGTACTTC	CASSLGQGPYEQYF
TRBJ2-4	many	TRBV28	TRBD2	TGTGCCAGCAGAGGGAGCGGGAACGAAAACATTCAGTACTTC	CASRGSGNENIQYF
TRBJ2-1	-	TRBV20-1	TRBD2	TGCAGTGCTAGAGGCCCGGCGTGGGGCCCCTTAAGCGGGAGGGCCTACAATGAGCAGTTCTTC	CSARGPAWGPLSGRAYNEQFF
TRBJ2-6	-	TRBV6-1	-	TGTGCCAGCACCCGACGCCTGACGTCCTCCGGCTCTGGGGCCAACGTCCTGACTTTC	CASTRRLTSSGSGANVLTF